What follows is one T cell receptor (beta chain) and its context. For sorted subsets, approximately 180 ng DNA per replicate equaled 30,000 or so T cell genomes. Clones were sequenced by immunoSEQ multiplex PCR, and TCRdb holds only the in-frame ones, with some missing. In the table there are under 1,900,000 clones, approximately 98.5% of which are singletons. These data belong to a study of shared clonotypes between healthy human individuals. This CDR3 is 16 amino acids long. V was trimmed by 4 bases and J by 0 bases, leaving 16 bases between them. The germline gives CDR1 MGHRA, CDR2 YSYEKL. Sequenced: naive CD4+ T cells sorted from blood. Subset meaning: CD45RA+ positively selected. V and J are TRBV4-1 and TRBJ2-7, with a weak D call TRBD2 (6 bases). This TCR was recovered from a man aged 30 to 39 in good health. The CDR3 bases are TGCGCCAGCAGCCGGCTCGAGGGAGGCTTCTCCTACGAGCAGTACTTC. Its translation is CASSRLEGGFSYEQYF.